A selection of T cell receptor beta chains follows, all from one sample in a study of T cells after yellow fever vaccination. TCRdb re-derived calls from the 5' RACE reads in MiXCR, one entry per CDR3 protein. The sample yields 230,000 or so distinct CDR3 sequences, about 7% seen once. Sequencing used CD4+ T cells sorted from PBMCs, obtained on the day of the yellow fever booster vaccination. These receptor sequences come from a man aged 30 to 39 who received the YFV17D yellow fever vaccine. Both conserved end residues are part of each CDR3. A D gene is named only where the DNA matches it firmly. Clone size appears in some rows only: once, few, many, or a class for an expanded clone.

CDR3 protein: CASSPSWTSGREEQFF
CDR3 DNA: TGTGCCAGCTCACCTTCCTGGACTAGCGGGAGGGAGGAGCAGTTCTTC
D gene: TRBD2
V gene: TRBV18
J gene: TRBJ2-1
clone size: many
CDR3 length: 16

CDR3 protein: CASSSWGSPLHF
CDR3 DNA: TGTGCCAGCAGCTCCTGGGGTTCACCCCTCCACTTT
D gene: NA
V gene: TRBV5-6
J gene: TRBJ1-6
clone size: many
CDR3 length: 12

CDR3 protein: CASSFDRVQGFEQYF
CDR3 DNA: TGTGCCAGCAGCTTCGATCGTGTTCAGGGTTTCGAGCAGTACTTC
D gene: NA
V gene: TRBV11-2
J gene: TRBJ2-7
clone size: NA
CDR3 length: 15

CDR3 protein: CAWSFRTSGPSAPSYEQYF
CDR3 DNA: TGTGCCTGGAGTTTTCGGACTAGCGGGCCCTCCGCCCCCTCCTACGAGCAGTACTTC
D gene: TRBD2
V gene: TRBV30
J gene: TRBJ2-7
clone size: few
CDR3 length: 19

CDR3 protein: CAWSGGIQETQYF
CDR3 DNA: TGTGCCTGGAGTGGGGGGATCCAAGAGACCCAGTACTTC
D gene: NA
V gene: TRBV30
J gene: TRBJ2-5
clone size: few
CDR3 length: 13

CDR3 protein: CASSPPFSTDTQYF
CDR3 DNA: TGTGCCAGCTCACCACCGTTTAGCACAGATACGCAGTATTTT
D gene: NA
V gene: TRBV18
J gene: TRBJ2-3
clone size: NA
CDR3 length: 14

CDR3 protein: CATTRDPNNEQFF
CDR3 DNA: TGTGCCACTACCCGGGACCCTAACAATGAGCAGTTCTTC
D gene: NA
V gene: TRBV10-3
J gene: TRBJ2-1
clone size: NA
CDR3 length: 13

CDR3 protein: CASSQGTSGGAKNIQYF
CDR3 DNA: TGTGCCAGCAGCCAAGGGACTAGCGGGGGCGCCAAAAACATTCAGTACTTC
D gene: TRBD2
V gene: TRBV3-1
J gene: TRBJ2-4
clone size: NA
CDR3 length: 17

CDR3 protein: CASSLRRDPEAFF
CDR3 DNA: TGTGCCAGCAGCTTGAGGAGGGATCCTGAAGCTTTCTTT
D gene: NA
V gene: TRBV11-2
J gene: TRBJ1-1
clone size: few
CDR3 length: 13

CDR3 protein: CSSPPSRAKNIQYF
CDR3 DNA: TGCAGTTCCCCCCCGTCTAGGGCCAAAAACATTCAGTACTTC
D gene: NA
V gene: TRBV20-1
J gene: TRBJ2-4
clone size: NA
CDR3 length: 14

CDR3 protein: CASSYLAGDNEQFF
CDR3 DNA: TGTGCCAGCAGTTACCTAGCGGGAGACAATGAGCAGTTCTTC
D gene: TRBD2
V gene: TRBV6-5
J gene: TRBJ2-1
clone size: many
CDR3 length: 14

CDR3 protein: CASSFVLGSSSYEQYF
CDR3 DNA: TGCGCCAGCAGCTTCGTGTTGGGGTCGAGCTCCTACGAGCAGTACTTC
D gene: NA
V gene: TRBV5-1
J gene: TRBJ2-7
clone size: few
CDR3 length: 16

CDR3 protein: CSALRGQTTNEKLFF
CDR3 DNA: TGCAGTGCTCTGAGGGGACAGACAACTAATGAAAAACTGTTTTTT
D gene: TRBD1
V gene: TRBV20-1
J gene: TRBJ1-4
clone size: few
CDR3 length: 15

CDR3 protein: CASANPPINEQFF
CDR3 DNA: TGTGCCAGCGCGAACCCCCCAATCAATGAGCAGTTCTTC
D gene: NA
V gene: TRBV7-3
J gene: TRBJ2-1
clone size: many
CDR3 length: 13

CDR3 protein: CASSFDFNEQFF
CDR3 DNA: TGTGCCAGCAGTTTTGATTTCAATGAGCAGTTCTTC
D gene: NA
V gene: TRBV12-3/TRBV12-4
J gene: TRBJ2-1
clone size: few
CDR3 length: 12

CDR3 protein: CASSFLGQMNTEAFF
CDR3 DNA: TGTGCCAGCAGCTTCCTGGGACAGATGAACACTGAAGCTTTCTTT
D gene: TRBD1
V gene: TRBV5-4
J gene: TRBJ1-1
clone size: few
CDR3 length: 15

CDR3 protein: CASSLDRAAYEQYF
CDR3 DNA: TGCGCCAGCAGCTTGGACAGGGCCGCCTACGAGCAGTACTTC
D gene: NA
V gene: TRBV5-1
J gene: TRBJ2-7
clone size: few
CDR3 length: 14

CDR3 protein: CSVEWGRGEQFF
CDR3 DNA: TGCAGCGTTGAATGGGGCAGGGGTGAGCAGTTCTTC
D gene: NA
V gene: TRBV29-1
J gene: TRBJ2-1
clone size: many
CDR3 length: 12

CDR3 protein: CSASGTGIYEQYF
CDR3 DNA: TGCAGTGCTTCGGGGACAGGGATCTACGAGCAGTACTTC
D gene: TRBD1
V gene: TRBV20-1
J gene: TRBJ2-7
clone size: many
CDR3 length: 13

CDR3 protein: CASSFARLQGPQETQYF
CDR3 DNA: TGTGCCAGCAGCTTCGCAAGACTACAGGGACCCCAAGAGACCCAGTACTTC
D gene: NA
V gene: TRBV7-9
J gene: TRBJ2-5
clone size: few
CDR3 length: 17

CDR3 protein: CAFSRGISTEAFF
CDR3 DNA: TGTGCGTTCAGTCGAGGGATCTCCACTGAAGCTTTCTTT
D gene: NA
V gene: TRBV30
J gene: TRBJ1-1
clone size: few
CDR3 length: 13

CDR3 protein: CASSSGQGLFGELFF
CDR3 DNA: TGTGCCAGCAGCTCCGGACAGGGACTTTTCGGGGAGCTGTTTTTT
D gene: TRBD1
V gene: TRBV5-6
J gene: TRBJ2-2
clone size: few
CDR3 length: 15

CDR3 protein: CASSLGPTEQYF
CDR3 DNA: TGTGCCAGCAGCTTGGGGCCAACCGAGCAGTACTTC
D gene: NA
V gene: TRBV7-2
J gene: TRBJ2-7
clone size: few
CDR3 length: 12

CDR3 protein: CSAGGTDTQYF
CDR3 DNA: TGCAGTGCTGGTGGCACAGATACGCAGTATTTT
D gene: NA
V gene: TRBV20-1
J gene: TRBJ2-3
clone size: NA
CDR3 length: 11

CDR3 protein: CASSQVARAAEAFF
CDR3 DNA: TGTGCCAGCAGCCAAGTCGCCAGGGCGGCTGAAGCTTTCTTT
D gene: NA
V gene: TRBV3-1
J gene: TRBJ1-1
clone size: NA
CDR3 length: 14

CDR3 protein: CASSEEGLQGYTF
CDR3 DNA: TGTGCCAGCAGTGAAGAAGGACTCCAAGGCTACACCTTC
D gene: NA
V gene: TRBV25-1
J gene: TRBJ1-2
clone size: NA
CDR3 length: 13

CDR3 protein: CASSFGQGQYNEQFF
CDR3 DNA: TGTGCCAGCAGTTTCGGGCAGGGACAATACAATGAGCAGTTCTTC
D gene: NA
V gene: TRBV12-3/TRBV12-4
J gene: TRBJ2-1
clone size: few
CDR3 length: 15

CDR3 protein: CASSHAGGVSYEQYF
CDR3 DNA: TGCGCCAGCAGCCACGCCGGGGGGGTCTCCTACGAGCAGTACTTC
D gene: TRBD2
V gene: TRBV4-1
J gene: TRBJ2-7
clone size: NA
CDR3 length: 15

CDR3 protein: CSASLRDGGQDEQFF
CDR3 DNA: TGCAGTGCTAGCCTCCGGGACGGGGGTCAAGATGAGCAGTTCTTC
D gene: NA
V gene: TRBV20-1
J gene: TRBJ2-1
clone size: once
CDR3 length: 15

CDR3 protein: CASSNPGQGPGELFF
CDR3 DNA: TGTGCCAGCAGTAATCCGGGACAGGGGCCCGGGGAGCTGTTTTTT
D gene: TRBD1
V gene: TRBV6-1
J gene: TRBJ2-2
clone size: NA
CDR3 length: 15

CDR3 protein: CASRLTGKPYEQYF
CDR3 DNA: TGCGCCAGCCGCCTCACAGGGAAACCCTACGAGCAGTACTTC
D gene: NA
V gene: TRBV10-2
J gene: TRBJ2-7
clone size: many
CDR3 length: 14

CDR3 protein: CASSPLARAGSTDTQYF
CDR3 DNA: TGTGCCAGCAGCCCCTTAGCAAGAGCAGGGTCCACAGATACGCAGTATTTT
D gene: NA
V gene: TRBV7-2
J gene: TRBJ2-3
clone size: many
CDR3 length: 17

CDR3 protein: CATRGLNEQYF
CDR3 DNA: TGTGCCACGAGGGGGCTAAACGAGCAGTACTTC
D gene: TRBD1
V gene: TRBV28
J gene: TRBJ2-7
clone size: many
CDR3 length: 11

CDR3 protein: CASSLADGRGGNTIYF
CDR3 DNA: TGCGCCAGCAGCTTGGCCGATGGCCGGGGAGGAAACACCATATATTTT
D gene: NA
V gene: TRBV5-1
J gene: TRBJ1-3
clone size: NA
CDR3 length: 16

CDR3 protein: CASSPSITDTQYF
CDR3 DNA: TGTGCCAGCTCACCTTCAATCACAGATACGCAGTATTTT
D gene: NA
V gene: TRBV18
J gene: TRBJ2-3
clone size: NA
CDR3 length: 13

CDR3 protein: CAWSIGTLNTEAFF
CDR3 DNA: TGTGCCTGGAGTATAGGGACACTGAACACTGAAGCTTTCTTT
D gene: NA
V gene: TRBV30
J gene: TRBJ1-1
clone size: few
CDR3 length: 14

CDR3 protein: CASSLAGFSGRAGYNEQFF
CDR3 DNA: TGTGCCAGCAGCTTAGCGGGGTTTAGCGGGAGGGCCGGTTACAATGAGCAGTTCTTC
D gene: TRBD2
V gene: TRBV7-8
J gene: TRBJ2-1
clone size: few
CDR3 length: 19

CDR3 protein: CASSSDSYNEQFF
CDR3 DNA: TGTGCCAGCAGCTCCGACAGTTACAATGAGCAGTTCTTC
D gene: NA
V gene: TRBV6-6
J gene: TRBJ2-1
clone size: many
CDR3 length: 13

CDR3 protein: CASSPPASGGWEQYF
CDR3 DNA: TGTGCCAGCTCACCTCCGGCTAGCGGTGGCTGGGAGCAGTACTTC
D gene: TRBD2
V gene: TRBV18
J gene: TRBJ2-7
clone size: many
CDR3 length: 15

CDR3 protein: CASSQDLSDRGTEQFF
CDR3 DNA: TGTGCCAGCAGCCAAGATCTCTCGGACAGAGGGACTGAGCAGTTCTTC
D gene: NA
V gene: TRBV4-2
J gene: TRBJ2-1
clone size: once
CDR3 length: 16

CDR3 protein: CASSLQGAGYGYTF
CDR3 DNA: TGTGCCAGCAGCTTACAGGGGGCAGGCTATGGCTACACCTTC
D gene: TRBD1
V gene: TRBV7-9
J gene: TRBJ1-2
clone size: NA
CDR3 length: 14

CDR3 protein: CASSLSPGDEQFF
CDR3 DNA: TGTGCCAGCAGCTTATCACCTGGGGATGAGCAGTTCTTC
D gene: NA
V gene: TRBV7-2
J gene: TRBJ2-1
clone size: many
CDR3 length: 13

CDR3 protein: CASSPGGSSYNSPLHF
CDR3 DNA: TGCGCCAGCAGCCCCGGGGGGAGCTCCTATAATTCACCCCTCCACTTT
D gene: NA
V gene: TRBV5-1
J gene: TRBJ1-6
clone size: NA
CDR3 length: 16

CDR3 protein: CASSLEGLNTGELFF
CDR3 DNA: TGTGCCAGCAGCTTGGAGGGGCTAAACACCGGGGAGCTGTTTTTT
D gene: NA
V gene: TRBV5-8
J gene: TRBJ2-2
clone size: many
CDR3 length: 15

CDR3 protein: CASSLVPTNSEQYF
CDR3 DNA: TGTGCCAGCAGCTTAGTGCCGACAAACTCCGAGCAGTACTTC
D gene: NA
V gene: TRBV7-9
J gene: TRBJ2-7
clone size: many
CDR3 length: 14

CDR3 protein: CASSRNGLAADTQYF
CDR3 DNA: TGTGCCAGCAGCCGTAATGGACTAGCGGCAGATACGCAGTATTTT
D gene: TRBD2
V gene: TRBV12-3/TRBV12-4
J gene: TRBJ2-3
clone size: many
CDR3 length: 15

CDR3 protein: CSAIILRGASDEQFF
CDR3 DNA: TGCAGTGCTATAATACTTAGAGGGGCGAGCGATGAGCAGTTCTTC
D gene: NA
V gene: TRBV20-1
J gene: TRBJ2-1
clone size: few
CDR3 length: 15

CDR3 protein: CTAGIGDTQYF
CDR3 DNA: TGCACCGCCGGCATTGGGGATACGCAGTATTTT
D gene: NA
V gene: TRBV29-1
J gene: TRBJ2-3
clone size: NA
CDR3 length: 11

CDR3 protein: CASSFPDPLVQAQYF
CDR3 DNA: TGTGCCAGCAGCTTTCCGGATCCCCTAGTGCAGGCGCAGTATTTT
D gene: NA
V gene: TRBV11-2
J gene: TRBJ2-3
clone size: NA
CDR3 length: 15

CDR3 protein: CASSLRDETQYF
CDR3 DNA: TGTGCCAGCAGCTTGAGGGATGAGACCCAGTACTTC
D gene: NA
V gene: TRBV5-6
J gene: TRBJ2-5
clone size: few
CDR3 length: 12